The rows below give T cell receptor beta chains drawn from one sample of a study of cytomegalovirus exposure and HLA in healthy donors. This table comes from immunoSEQ multiplex PCR, and its TCRdb copy is limited to in-frame clones, with some not included. This table has tens of thousands of clones, roughly 78% appearing once. Source material: PBMCs. The source is a man aged 35-49 years in good health and CMV-seronegative. The CDR3 runs from the conserved cysteine through the conserved F or W. D genes are given only for firm matches. Some rows mark clone size as missing; the rest say once, few, many or name a class of expanded clone.

clone_size: .; v_call: TRBV7-2; j_call: TRBJ2-2; d_call: TRBD1; cdr3_nt: TGTGCCAGCAGCCCCGAGGGACAGCTGGTTACCGGGGAGCTGTTTTTT; cdr3_aa: CASSPEGQLVTGELFF
clone_size: .; v_call: TRBV5-6; j_call: TRBJ1-2; d_call: .; cdr3_nt: TGTGCCAGCAGTTCTGCGGGAGCCACTAACTATGGCTACACCTTC; cdr3_aa: CASSSAGATNYGYTF
clone_size: .; v_call: TRBV7-2; j_call: TRBJ2-3; d_call: TRBD1; cdr3_nt: TGTGCCAGCAGCTTGCAGGGGGCGACAGATACGCAGTATTTT; cdr3_aa: CASSLQGATDTQYF
clone_size: .; v_call: TRBV21-1; j_call: TRBJ1-2; d_call: .; cdr3_nt: TGTGCCAGCAGACGAGGTTTGGGGACAGGGGGCCGGTGGGGCGGCTACACCTTC; cdr3_aa: CASRRGLGTGGRWGGYTF
clone_size: .; v_call: TRBV7-9; j_call: TRBJ2-1; d_call: .; cdr3_nt: TGTGCCAGCAGCCGCCGTTGGGTAGCGAGCAACAATGAGCAGTTCTTC; cdr3_aa: CASSRRWVASNNEQFF
clone_size: once; v_call: TRBV21-1; j_call: TRBJ1-1; d_call: .; cdr3_nt: TGTAGCAGCGGTTTCGCTGAAGCTTTCTTT; cdr3_aa: CSSGFAEAFF
clone_size: .; v_call: TRBV9; j_call: TRBJ2-1; d_call: TRBD2; cdr3_nt: TGTGCCAGCAGCGCAGTGACTAGCGGCTACAATGAGCAGTTCTTC; cdr3_aa: CASSAVTSGYNEQFF
clone_size: .; v_call: TRBV4-3; j_call: TRBJ2-5; d_call: .; cdr3_nt: TGCGCCAGCAGCCAAGATCCCCAGGAAGGGACCCAGTACTTC; cdr3_aa: CASSQDPQEGTQYF
clone_size: .; v_call: TRBV7-9; j_call: TRBJ2-1; d_call: TRBD2; cdr3_nt: TGTGCCAGCAGCTTAGATCGGACTAGCGGGAGCTCCTACAATGAGCAGTTCTTC; cdr3_aa: CASSLDRTSGSSYNEQFF
clone_size: once; v_call: TRBV5-4; j_call: TRBJ2-5; d_call: TRBD1; cdr3_nt: TGTGCCAGCAGCTCATCCGGGACAGGGGTGGAGACCCAGTACTTC; cdr3_aa: CASSSSGTGVETQYF
clone_size: .; v_call: TRBV6-1; j_call: TRBJ2-7; d_call: TRBD2; cdr3_nt: TGTGCCAGCAGTGACCGGGACGAGCGGGAGGGGAGCTCCTACGAGCAGTACTTC; cdr3_aa: CASSDRDEREGSSYEQYF
clone_size: .; v_call: TRBV28; j_call: TRBJ2-1; d_call: .; cdr3_nt: TGTGCCAGCAGTTCCACCGGGGAGGCCCTTGGGCAGTTCTTC; cdr3_aa: CASSSTGEALGQFF
clone_size: once; v_call: TRBV28; j_call: TRBJ2-2; d_call: .; cdr3_nt: TGTGCCAGCAAAGGCAGGGACACCGGGGAGCTGTTTTTT; cdr3_aa: CASKGRDTGELFF
clone_size: .; v_call: TRBV19; j_call: TRBJ2-7; d_call: .; cdr3_nt: TGTGCCAGTAGTATCCTCACTACAGGATCCTTCTCCTACGAGCAGTACTTC; cdr3_aa: CASSILTTGSFSYEQYF
clone_size: once; v_call: TRBV28; j_call: TRBJ2-1; d_call: .; cdr3_nt: TGTGCCAGCACCACGCAGGGGCAAGTTGAGCAGTTCTTC; cdr3_aa: CASTTQGQVEQFF
clone_size: .; v_call: TRBV6-5; j_call: TRBJ1-2; d_call: .; cdr3_nt: TGTGCCAGCAGTTATGACAGATCCAGCTATGGCTACACCTTC; cdr3_aa: CASSYDRSSYGYTF
clone_size: few; v_call: TRBV5-6; j_call: TRBJ1-1; d_call: .; cdr3_nt: TGTGCCAGCAGCACTGGCCCGAGGACTGAAGCTTTCTTT; cdr3_aa: CASSTGPRTEAFF
clone_size: .; v_call: TRBV5-1; j_call: TRBJ1-4; d_call: .; cdr3_nt: TGCGCCAGCAGCGTTCAGGGATTTAATGAAAAACTGTTTTTT; cdr3_aa: CASSVQGFNEKLFF
clone_size: few; v_call: TRBV27; j_call: TRBJ2-1; d_call: .; cdr3_nt: TGTGCCAGCAAATTCTCGCTAGACTCCTACAATGAGCAGTTCTTC; cdr3_aa: CASKFSLDSYNEQFF
clone_size: once; v_call: TRBV28; j_call: TRBJ1-5; d_call: .; cdr3_nt: TGTGCCAGCATTGGGTTAGGGAGCCACAATCAGCCCCAGCATTTT; cdr3_aa: CASIGLGSHNQPQHF
clone_size: .; v_call: TRBV6-5; j_call: TRBJ1-5; d_call: .; cdr3_nt: TGTGCCAGCAGTTCACAGGGTCTGAGCAATCAGCCCCAGCATTTT; cdr3_aa: CASSSQGLSNQPQHF
clone_size: .; v_call: TRBV7-9; j_call: TRBJ1-1; d_call: TRBD1; cdr3_nt: TGTGCCAGCAGCCCCCGACAGGGGGAAGCTTTCTTT; cdr3_aa: CASSPRQGEAFF
clone_size: few; v_call: TRBV28; j_call: TRBJ1-4; d_call: TRBD1; cdr3_nt: TGTGCCAGCAGTCCACCCCCGCACAGGGGGCGCAGAGAAGCTAATGAAAAACTGTTTTTT; cdr3_aa: CASSPPPHRGRREANEKLFF
clone_size: .; v_call: TRBV7-2; j_call: TRBJ2-2; d_call: TRBD1; cdr3_nt: TGTGCCAGCAGCTTAGTATCCCTTCCTATACAGGGGGACCTCGGGGAGCTGTTTTTT; cdr3_aa: CASSLVSLPIQGDLGELFF
clone_size: .; v_call: TRBV6-5; j_call: TRBJ1-1; d_call: .; cdr3_nt: TGTGCCAGCAGCTACGGGGCAAGGGCTGAAGCTTTCTTT; cdr3_aa: CASSYGARAEAFF
clone_size: once; v_call: TRBV5-1; j_call: TRBJ2-7; d_call: TRBD2; cdr3_nt: TGCGCCAGCAGCTTGGGGGCTAGCGGGCTGATCTACGAGCAGTACTTC; cdr3_aa: CASSLGASGLIYEQYF
clone_size: .; v_call: TRBV9; j_call: TRBJ2-1; d_call: TRBD2; cdr3_nt: TGTGCCAGCAGCGTAGGTCCCAGCGGGAGGGTTAATGAGCAGTTCTTC; cdr3_aa: CASSVGPSGRVNEQFF
clone_size: once; v_call: TRBV5-5; j_call: TRBJ1-1; d_call: .; cdr3_nt: TGTGCCAGCAGTGCAGGGATGGCTGAAGCTTTCTTT; cdr3_aa: CASSAGMAEAFF
clone_size: once; v_call: TRBV14; j_call: TRBJ2-7; d_call: TRBD2; cdr3_nt: TGTGCCAGCAGCCAAGTGGGACTAGATTCCTACAGTACCTCCTACGAGCAGTACTTC; cdr3_aa: CASSQVGLDSYSTSYEQYF
clone_size: once; v_call: TRBV25-1; j_call: TRBJ2-5; d_call: TRBD2; cdr3_nt: TGTGCCAGCAGTGAAACGGGGGGAGAGACCCAGTACTTC; cdr3_aa: CASSETGGETQYF
clone_size: .; v_call: TRBV5-5; j_call: TRBJ1-2; d_call: TRBD1; cdr3_nt: TGTGCCAGCAGCCCGGATCCTGGGACAGGGAGTAACTATGGCTACACCTTC; cdr3_aa: CASSPDPGTGSNYGYTF
clone_size: few; v_call: TRBV2; j_call: TRBJ1-1; d_call: .; cdr3_nt: TGTGCCAGCAGTGACGTACAGAACACTGAAGCTTTCTTT; cdr3_aa: CASSDVQNTEAFF
clone_size: .; v_call: TRBV30; j_call: TRBJ1-3; d_call: .; cdr3_nt: TGTGCCATCCAGGCCGGCTCTGGAAACACCATATATTTT; cdr3_aa: CAIQAGSGNTIYF
clone_size: .; v_call: TRBV5-6; j_call: TRBJ2-7; d_call: .; cdr3_nt: TGTGCCAGCACCCTCCGCGGAGGAAGCTCCTACGAGCAGTACTTC; cdr3_aa: CASTLRGGSSYEQYF
clone_size: .; v_call: TRBV6-5; j_call: TRBJ1-2; d_call: .; cdr3_nt: TGTGCCAGCAGTCTTTCCCATCGCCGGTATGGCTACACCTTC; cdr3_aa: CASSLSHRRYGYTF
clone_size: .; v_call: TRBV28; j_call: TRBJ1-1; d_call: .; cdr3_nt: TGTGCCAGCACAACTAACACTGAAGCTTTCTTT; cdr3_aa: CASTTNTEAFF
clone_size: .; v_call: TRBV6-5; j_call: TRBJ2-7; d_call: .; cdr3_nt: TGTGCCAGCAGTTACGCGAGGGCGGTAGTGGGGGAGCAGTACTTC; cdr3_aa: CASSYARAVVGEQYF
clone_size: .; v_call: TRBV21-1; j_call: TRBJ2-2; d_call: .; cdr3_nt: TGTGCCAGCAGCAGGAGACTAGGAGCCGGGGAGCTGTTTTTT; cdr3_aa: CASSRRLGAGELFF
clone_size: .; v_call: TRBV7-9; j_call: TRBJ2-3; d_call: TRBD1; cdr3_nt: TGTGCCAGCAGCTGGAATCCGGGACAGGGCACAGATACGCAGTATTTT; cdr3_aa: CASSWNPGQGTDTQYF
clone_size: .; v_call: TRBV13; j_call: TRBJ2-1; d_call: .; cdr3_nt: TGTGCCAGCAGCTTAGGCGTCAGGGAAAGGGACAATGAGCAGTTCTTC; cdr3_aa: CASSLGVRERDNEQFF
clone_size: .; v_call: TRBV7-3; j_call: TRBJ1-1; d_call: .; cdr3_nt: TGTGCCAGCACCCTGAGACCGGGGAACACTGAAGCTTTCTTT; cdr3_aa: CASTLRPGNTEAFF
clone_size: .; v_call: TRBV7-7; j_call: TRBJ2-7; d_call: .; cdr3_nt: TGTGCTAGCAGCCCCTACGGCAGGGAATCCTACGAGCAGTACTTC; cdr3_aa: CASSPYGRESYEQYF
clone_size: .; v_call: TRBV5-5; j_call: TRBJ2-1; d_call: .; cdr3_nt: TGTGCCAGCAGCTTGGATCCCCTACTGTACAATGAGCAGTTCTTC; cdr3_aa: CASSLDPLLYNEQFF
clone_size: .; v_call: TRBV19; j_call: TRBJ1-1; d_call: .; cdr3_nt: TGTGCCAGTAGTACGGCGGGGAACACTGAAGCTTTCTTT; cdr3_aa: CASSTAGNTEAFF
clone_size: .; v_call: TRBV7-2; j_call: TRBJ2-7; d_call: TRBD2; cdr3_nt: TGTGCCAGCAGCTTAGTAGCGGGGACTTACGAGCAGTACTTC; cdr3_aa: CASSLVAGTYEQYF
clone_size: .; v_call: TRBV9; j_call: TRBJ1-2; d_call: .; cdr3_nt: TGTGCCAGCAGCGTAGATTGGGGCCACTATGGCTACACCTTC; cdr3_aa: CASSVDWGHYGYTF
clone_size: .; v_call: TRBV4-3; j_call: TRBJ2-7; d_call: TRBD1; cdr3_nt: TGCGCCAGCAGCCAAGAAGCACGACAGGGAACCTACGAGCAGTACTTC; cdr3_aa: CASSQEARQGTYEQYF
clone_size: .; v_call: TRBV18; j_call: TRBJ2-7; d_call: TRBD2; cdr3_nt: TGTGCCAGCTCACCAGGACTAGTGTACGAGCAGTACTTC; cdr3_aa: CASSPGLVYEQYF
clone_size: once; v_call: TRBV11-2; j_call: TRBJ2-7; d_call: TRBD2; cdr3_nt: TGTGCCAGCAGCTTTGGACTAGCGGTAACCTACGAGCAGTACTTC; cdr3_aa: CASSFGLAVTYEQYF